The 25 T cell receptor beta chains below come from one sample, sequenced in a study of T cells after yellow fever vaccination. Each CDR3 protein is one row after TCRdb ran MiXCR on the 5' RACE reads. The sample has a few hundred thousand distinct CDR3 sequences, approximately 8% seen once; the top ten hold 15% to 20%. The source was PBMCs, collected 35 to 50 days after the first yellow fever vaccination. These receptors came from a man younger than 30 who received the YFV17D yellow fever vaccine.

This clonotype was observed a few times. The chain employs TRBV5-1 and TRBJ1-4, with 7 positions matching TRBD1. Germline CDR1 reads SGHRS; CDR2 reads YFSETQ. CDR3 length: 15 amino acids. V lost 2 bases and J lost 0; bases outside the gene matches: 1. The CDR3 DNA sequence: TGCGCCAGCAGCTTCCAGGGGGCAACTAATGAAAAACTGTTTTTT. Translating gives CASSFQGATNEKLFF.

This clonotype was detected only a few times. The rearrangement joins TRBV14 to TRBJ1-6; D uncertain. CDR1 and CDR2 from the germline V gene are SGHDN and FVKESK. The V end lost 8 bases, the J end lost 0 bases, and 8 bases lay between the germline ends. The CDR3 has 14 residues. Here the CDR3 DNA reads TGTGCCAGCGCATTGAGCTCCTATAATTCACCCCTCCACTTT. Its protein is CASALSSYNSPLHF.

This clonotype was seen a few times. This chain connects TRBV11-2 to TRBJ2-2; D may match TRBD1 or TRBD2 (5 bases each). The V and J ends lost 1 base and 1 base respectively, with 10 bases between them. This CDR3 is built from 16 residues. Germline V gene sequence: CDR1 SGHAT, CDR2 FQNNGV. CDR3 sequence reads: CASSLGRQGNTGELFF. CDR3 DNA sequence: TGTGCCAGCAGCTTAGGGAGGCAGGGGAACACCGGGGAGCTGTTTTTT.

This rearrangement joins TRBV7-2 to TRBJ2-2, with D uncertain. V lost 5 bases, J lost 3 bases, and 10 bases lay in between. Germline CDR1 and CDR2: SGHTA and FQGNSA. The CDR3 has 14 amino acids. The CDR3 here is CASSPRLDTGELFF. CDR3 bases: TGTGCCAGCAGCCCGAGATTGGACACCGGGGAGCTGTTTTTT.

This clonotype occurred many times. The chain has TRBV12-3 or TRBV12-4 and TRBJ2-5, with D tentatively TRBD1 (6 bases). The V gene lost 5 bases and the J gene lost 5 bases, with 21 bases spanning the gap. The CDR3 runs 16 residues. The CDR3 region is CASSPPGSGTGETQYF. For the CDR3, the DNA is TGTGCCAGCAGTCCCCCGGGGTCAGGAACAGGGGAGACCCAGTACTTC.

A few counts support this clonotype. The chain joins TRBV6-1 to TRBJ1-6, with D unclear. This CDR3 has 15 amino acids. With 8 bases removed from V and 5 bases from J, the gap between germline ends came to 16 bases. Germline V gene lookup returns CDR1 MNHNS and CDR2 SASEGT. The CDR3 spells CASSVAGRNNSPLHF. The CDR3 DNA is TGTGCCAGCTCGGTCGCGGGCCGGAATAATTCACCCCTCCACTTT.

This clonotype was seen ten or more times. The chain uses TRBV5-1 and TRBJ2-3; D is perhaps TRBD2 (5 bases). V shed 0 bases and J shed 2 bases, with 13 bases lying between them. Germline V CDR1 and CDR2: SGHRS, YFSETQ. This CDR3 is 16 amino acids long. CDR3 DNA sequence: TGCGCCAGCAGCTTGGGGACTCTGGGATACACAGATACGCAGTATTTT. This gives the protein CASSLGTLGYTDTQYF.

The V gene is TRBV11-2, the J gene TRBJ2-4; perhaps TRBD2 as D (5 bases). V was trimmed by 1 base and J by 1 base, leaving 23 bases between them. The CDR3 extends over 20 amino acids. Germline CDR1 reads SGHAT; CDR2 reads FQNNGV. The CDR3 DNA follows: TGTGCCAGCAGCTTAGTTCGATTCGGGGTTCACACGGGGGCCAAAAACATTCAGTACTTC. Its protein is CASSLVRFGVHTGAKNIQYF. Full variable domain (remainder filled in from reference TRBV11-2 and TRBJ2-4): EAGVAQSPRYKIIEKRQSVAFWCNPISGHATLYWYQQILGQGPKLLIQFQNNGVVDDSQLPKDRFSAERLKGVDSTLKIQPAKLEDSAVYLCASSLVRFGVHTGAKNIQYFGAGTRLSVL.

This clonotype was observed a handful of times. V usage is TRBV4-1 and J usage is TRBJ2-2; 7 positions match TRBD1. The germline gives CDR1 MGHRA, CDR2 YSYEKL. The CDR3 length is 16 residues. J was trimmed by 2 bases and V by 4 bases; bases with no gene match: 7. The CDR3 region is CASSPGQVVNTGELFF. In DNA form, the CDR3 reads TGCGCCAGCAGCCCTGGACAGGTCGTAAACACCGGGGAGCTGTTTTTT.

CDR3 sequence reads: CASRLTPLPGETQYF. DNA of the CDR3: TGTGCCAGCAGACTCACACCCCTCCCGGGAGAGACCCAGTACTTC. The rearrangement joins TRBV7-2 to TRBJ2-5; D is undetermined. Deletions cut 6 bases from V and 4 bases from J, with 18 bases between. This CDR3 has 15 residues. Germline V gives CDR1 SGHTA, CDR2 FQGNSA.

This clonotype has just a few counts. The chain is built from TRBV20-1 and TRBJ2-1; 7 nucleotides line up with TRBD1. Trimming at V came to 6 bases and at J to 5 bases, leaving 4 bases not matched to a gene. There are 12 residues in the CDR3. CDR1 is DFQATT and CDR2 is SNEGSKA in the germline V gene (reference sequence). The CDR3 sequence: CSAFGTDNEQFF. In nucleotides, the CDR3 is TGCAGTGCATTCGGGACAGACAATGAGCAGTTCTTC.

The chain combines TRBV7-9 with TRBJ1-6; D uncertain. Per germline, CDR1 SEHNR and CDR2 FQNEAQ (reference sequence). The CDR3 is 17 amino acids. The V end lost 1 base, the J end lost 11 bases, and 21 bases lay between the germline ends. CDR3 sequence (DNA): TGTGCCAGCAGCTTAGGGACCCTGGGTCGCACCAGGACACCCCTCCACTTT. Encoded protein: CASSLGTLGRTRTPLHF.

J is TRBJ1-6 and V is TRBV6-2 or TRBV6-3, with D possibly matching TRBD1 (5 bases). The CDR3 is 13 amino acids. Trimming shortened V by 6 bases and J by 5 bases, and 8 bases separated the two germline ends. CDR1 is MNHEY and CDR2 is SVGEGT in the germline V gene. DNA of the CDR3: TGTGCCAGCAGCAGGGAGGATAATTCACCCCTCCACTTT. It codes for CASSREDNSPLHF.

This clonotype was observed many times. The chain has TRBV5-1 and TRBJ2-7, with TRBD1 matching over 7 bases. The CDR3 covers 13 residues. The V gene's germline CDR1 is SGHRS and CDR2 YFSETQ. V lost 4 bases to trimming and J lost 4 bases; unmatched junction nucleotides: 5. CDR3 sequence reads: CASSGGQFYEQYF. CDR3 DNA sequence: TGCGCCAGCAGCGGGGGACAGTTTTACGAGCAGTACTTC.

This clonotype was observed a handful of times. This chain links TRBV6-1 with TRBJ1-1; unclear D gene. The germline V gene has CDR1 MNHNS and CDR2 SASEGT. The CDR3 spans 12 residues. Between the trimmed V and J ends, which lost 6 bases and 10 bases, there was a span of 15 bases. In DNA form, the CDR3 reads TGTGCCAGCAGCGAGGCAAACTCCGCAGCTTTCTTT. Residues: CASSEANSAAFF.

This clonotype was counted a few times. This chain joins TRBV21-1 and TRBJ1-6; the table's D gene call, TRBD1, was not cross checked with the DNA. TRBV21-1 is a pseudogene locus. This CDR3 is 17 amino acids long. Here the CDR3 reads CASKMDREIFLNSPLHF. CDR3 in DNA: TGTGCCAGCAAGATGGACAGGGAAATATTTTTGAATTCACCCCTCCACTTT.

V gene TRBV12-3 or TRBV12-4 combines with J gene TRBJ1-2; D is unclear. The CDR3 has 14 amino acids. V lost 2 bases, J lost 5 bases, and 12 bases lay in between. Written as DNA, the CDR3 is TGTGCCAGCAGTTTATACGGCGGTCGGTATGGCTACACCTTC. Amino acid sequence: CASSLYGGRYGYTF.

A note on this clonotype: The junction departs from the called germline gene at one end, perhaps through a read error. The rearrangement joins TRBV3-1 to TRBJ2-3, with TRBD2 identical over 11 bases. The CDR3 extends over 16 amino acids. Per the germline V gene, CDR1 is LGHDT and CDR2 is YNNKEL (reference sequence). CDR3 sequence reads: CTSSQDLTSGVDTQYF. DNA for the CDR3: TGTACCAGCAGCCAAGATCTGACTAGCGGGGTCGATACGCAGTATTTT.

This clonotype was picked up a small number of times. The V and J genes are TRBV12-3 or TRBV12-4 and TRBJ2-7, with D maybe TRBD1 (6 bases). The V and J ends lost 4 bases and 3 bases respectively, with 19 bases between them. The CDR3 has 16 amino acids. In DNA, the CDR3 is TGTGCCAGCAGTTCGACCTACAGGGTAGGGCTCTACGAGCAGTACTTC. Its protein product is CASSSTYRVGLYEQYF.

This clonotype was found a few times. DNA for the CDR3: TGTGCCATCAGTCGGGACAACAACTACGAGCAGTACGTC. Residues: CAISRDNNYEQYV. The genes are TRBV10-3 and TRBJ2-7; D might be TRBD1 (6 bases). The CDR3 covers 13 residues. Germline CDR1 and CDR2: ENHRY and SYGVKD. The V end was cut by 5 bases, the J end by 3 bases, with 11 bases between.

There are a few counts of this clonotype. The chain recombines TRBV7-9 with TRBJ1-1, with 8 bases aligning to TRBD1. The germline CDR1 and CDR2 sequences are SEHNR and FQNEAQ (reference sequence). The CDR3 sequence is 14 residues long. With V trimmed by 5 bases and J by 5 bases, 7 bases remained unmatched. The CDR3 DNA is TGTGCCAGCAGCCCTCAGGGGGCTGTAACTGAAGCTTTCTTT. It codes for CASSPQGAVTEAFF.

This chain connects TRBV7-9 to TRBJ2-2; 10 bases align to TRBD1. This CDR3 comprises 16 residues. The germline V gene has CDR1 SEHNR and CDR2 FQNEAQ (reference sequence). J was trimmed by 4 bases and V by 2 bases; bases with no gene match: 4. The chain's CDR3 is CASSLTGTGATGELFF. The CDR3 DNA sequence: TGTGCCAGCAGCTTAACCGGGACAGGGGCCACCGGGGAGCTGTTTTTT.

This chain joins TRBV5-4 and TRBJ1-2; no clear D. Germline CDR1 is SGHNT and CDR2 is YYREEE (reference sequence). V was cut by 0 bases and J by 1 base, with 10 bases left in between. There are 15 residues in the CDR3. Here the CDR3 DNA reads TGTGCCAGCAGCTTGGCCCCGGCAGATAACTATGGCTACACCTTC. This gives the protein CASSLAPADNYGYTF.

This clonotype has more than one count but fewer than ten. The V call is TRBV4-2, the J call TRBJ1-5, with a possible D match to TRBD1 (6 bases). This CDR3 has 15 amino acids. The V gene's germline CDR1 is LGHNA and CDR2 YNFKEQ. Trimming shortened V by 1 base and J by 5 bases, and 12 bases separated the two germline ends. The CDR3 region has the DNA TGTGCCAGCAGCCAAGGGGGGGCGGGTTATCAGCCCCAGCATTTT. Its protein product is CASSQGGAGYQPQHF.

This clonotype was picked up one time. For the CDR3, the DNA is TGCGCCAGCAGCAATGACCCTGGACAGGGGGAGACAGATACGCAGTATTTT. Amino acids: CASSNDPGQGETDTQYF. The rearrangement joins TRBV4-1 to TRBJ2-3, with 10 bases matching TRBD1. This CDR3 region has 17 residues. Germline-derived CDR1 and CDR2 are MGHRA and YSYEKL. V was clipped by 5 bases and J by 3 bases; unmatched bases: 11.